The clone carrying this T cell receptor beta chain was found once. This specimen comes from a study of radiotherapy plus CTLA-4 blockade in lung cancer. The V gene's germline CDR1 is SEHNR and CDR2 FQNEAQ (reference sequence). The CDR3 sequence is 13 residues long. Trimming removed 10 bases from V and 8 bases from J; junction bases left unmatched: 9. Repertoires were generated with immunoSEQ multiplex PCR, while TCRdb's copy carries only in-frame clones and drops some. The sample lists around 80,000 clones; roughly 87% were seen once. The genes are TRBV7-9 and TRBJ2-2; 8 bases are shared with TRBD2. The sequencing used peripheral blood, collected from a patient treated with radiotherapy plus ipilimumab. This TCR derives from a human donor with non-small cell lung cancer who had stable disease on radiotherapy plus ipilimumab. The CDR3 loop is CAIGLAVEGELFF. DNA for the CDR3: TGTGCCATCGGACTAGCAGTTGAAGGGGAGCTGTTTTTT.